A selection of T cell receptor beta chains follows, all from one sample in a study of cytomegalovirus exposure and HLA in healthy donors. The protocol was immunoSEQ multiplex PCR, while the TCRdb copy is restricted to in-frame clones and leaves out a portion. The sample includes 110,000 to 150,000 clones, 8.5% to 10% of them seen just once. The specimen was PBMCs. The receptor set was obtained from a man aged 50-59 years in good health and CMV-seronegative. Both conserved end residues are part of each CDR3. A D gene is named only where the DNA matches it firmly. Clone size is given for some rows only: seen once, a few or many times, or a class if the clone is expanded.

D gene	clone size	J gene	V gene	CDR3 protein	CDR3 DNA
-	-	TRBJ1-3	TRBV2	CASSEASEFGDTIYF	TGTGCCAGCAGTGAAGCTTCAGAATTCGGAGACACCATATATTTT
-	-	TRBJ1-2	TRBV4-2	CASSQGGQGNGYTF	TGTGCCAGCAGCCAAGGCGGGCAGGGGAATGGCTACACCTTC
-	few	TRBJ2-1	TRBV11-3	CASSPPRGYNEQFF	TGTGCCAGCAGCCCCCCTCGGGGATACAATGAGCAGTTCTTC
TRBD1	few	TRBJ1-3	TRBV7-9	CASSLAGQGARGNTIYF	TGTGCCAGCAGCTTAGCCGGACAGGGGGCGCGAGGAAACACCATATATTTT
-	few	TRBJ2-1	TRBV7-2	CASSLNSGGQHEQFF	TGTGCCAGCAGCTTAAATTCTGGGGGCCAGCATGAGCAGTTCTTC
TRBD1	-	TRBJ1-2	TRBV7-2	CASSFGQGELGGYTF	TGTGCCAGCAGCTTTGGACAGGGAGAATTGGGTGGCTACACCTTC
TRBD1	few	TRBJ2-5	TRBV28	CASRLTGAGETQYF	TGTGCCAGCAGACTAACAGGGGCGGGAGAGACCCAGTACTTC
-	-	TRBJ2-1	TRBV28	CATVLGGEGGNEQFF	TGTGCCACCGTTTTAGGGGGGGAGGGCGGGAATGAGCAGTTCTTC
TRBD1	few	TRBJ1-1	TRBV5-4	CASSYKTGTDNTEAFF	TGTGCCAGCAGCTACAAGACCGGGACAGACAACACTGAAGCTTTCTTT
-	-	TRBJ2-5	TRBV25-1	CASQARASRTQETQYF	TGTGCCAGCCAGGCGAGAGCCTCCCGTACCCAAGAGACCCAGTACTTC
TRBD1	few	TRBJ2-5	TRBV9	CASTKGQGTPQETQYF	TGTGCCAGCACCAAAGGACAGGGGACCCCCCAAGAGACCCAGTACTTC
-	few	TRBJ1-5	TRBV4-2	CASSQGENQPQHF	TGTGCCAGCAGCCAAGGCGAGAATCAGCCCCAGCATTTT
-	few	TRBJ1-1	TRBV4-1	CASSQVTDVGGTEAFF	TGCGCCAGCAGCCAAGTTACGGACGTTGGGGGGACTGAAGCTTTCTTT
TRBD1	few	TRBJ2-2	TRBV5-1	CASSLRQGARNTGELFF	TGCGCCAGCAGCTTAAGACAGGGGGCGCGGAACACCGGGGAGCTGTTTTTT
TRBD2	-	TRBJ2-5	TRBV7-2	CASSRGPGTSGYQETQYF	TGTGCCAGCAGCCGGGGCCCTGGGACTAGCGGGTACCAAGAGACCCAGTACTTC
-	-	TRBJ2-3	TRBV5-5	CASSPVEGTDTQYF	TGTGCCAGCAGCCCGGTAGAGGGCACAGATACGCAGTATTTT
-	few	TRBJ2-5	TRBV7-2	CASSEVTRETQYF	TGTGCCAGCAGCGAAGTTACCCGGGAGACCCAGTACTTC
TRBD1	-	TRBJ2-5	TRBV6-6	CASSSPTGGVGETQYF	TGTGCCAGCAGTTCGCCGACAGGGGGCGTTGGGGAGACCCAGTACTTC
-	few	TRBJ1-1	TRBV5-1	CASSLGLGGGDTEAFF	TGCGCCAGCAGCTTGGGACTCGGCGGGGGAGACACTGAAGCTTTCTTT
-	-	TRBJ1-2	TRBV25-1	CASSFGQLANYGYTF	TGTGCCAGCAGCTTTGGACAGCTAGCTAACTATGGCTACACCTTC
-	few	TRBJ1-4	TRBV2	CASSEARVVAEKLFF	TGTGCCAGCAGTGAAGCGCGGGTGGTCGCGGAAAAACTGTTTTTT
-	-	TRBJ1-1	TRBV19	CASTTVTVNTEAFF	TGTGCCAGTACTACAGTAACGGTGAACACTGAAGCTTTCTTT
TRBD1	few	TRBJ2-7	TRBV25-1	CASSEQDRGPKTYEQYF	TGTGCCAGCAGTGAGCAGGACAGGGGCCCCAAGACCTACGAGCAGTACTTC
TRBD2	few	TRBJ2-5	TRBV5-1	CASSLGLADPGAETQYF	TGCGCCAGCAGCTTGGGACTAGCGGACCCGGGGGCGGAGACCCAGTACTTC
-	-	TRBJ2-1	TRBV7-3	CASSSGLGNEQFF	TGTGCCAGCAGCTCAGGGTTGGGGAATGAGCAGTTCTTC
-	-	TRBJ1-5	TRBV30	CAWSVQGGGSNQPQHF	TGTGCCTGGAGTGTACAAGGGGGGGGAAGCAATCAGCCCCAGCATTTT
-	-	TRBJ2-3	TRBV4-1	CASSQDVDSSTDTQYF	TGCGCCAGCAGCCAAGATGTCGACAGTAGCACAGATACGCAGTATTTT
-	once	TRBJ2-1	TRBV19	CASSRYGSSYNEQFF	TGTGCCAGTAGTAGGTACGGGAGCTCCTACAATGAGCAGTTCTTC
-	few	TRBJ2-1	TRBV7-9	CASSLVQINNEQFF	TGTGCCAGCAGCTTAGTTCAGATCAACAATGAGCAGTTCTTC
TRBD1	few	TRBJ2-7	TRBV6-1	CASSPLQGASYEQYF	TGTGCCAGCAGTCCCCTCCAGGGGGCTTCCTACGAGCAGTACTTC
-	-	TRBJ1-1	TRBV18	CASSPRDKDTEAFF	TGTGCCAGCTCACCACGGGACAAAGACACTGAAGCTTTCTTT
TRBD2	few	TRBJ2-1	TRBV11-1	CASSPELAGAYNEQFF	TGTGCCAGCAGCCCGGAGCTAGCGGGCGCCTACAATGAGCAGTTCTTC
TRBD2	-	TRBJ2-5	TRBV4-2	CASSQGTSGGAKQETQYF	TGTGCCAGCAGCCAAGGGACTAGCGGGGGAGCTAAACAAGAGACCCAGTACTTC
TRBD1	-	TRBJ1-1	TRBV29-1	CSATTGGSGNTEAFF	TGCAGCGCTACGACAGGGGGCAGTGGGAACACCGAAGCTTTCTTT
-	few	TRBJ1-1	TRBV13	CASTRGGTYEAFF	TGTGCCAGCACCCGGGGGGGGACATATGAAGCTTTCTTT
TRBD1	few	TRBJ1-1	TRBV5-6	CASSLQGAPPNTEAFF	TGTGCCAGCAGCTTACAGGGGGCTCCTCCGAACACTGAAGCTTTCTTT
TRBD1	few	TRBJ1-5	TRBV27	CASSHYRDRGVRQPQHF	TGTGCCAGCAGTCATTATAGGGACAGGGGTGTAAGGCAGCCCCAGCATTTT
-	few	TRBJ1-1	TRBV7-9	CASSFPGYPEAFF	TGTGCCAGCAGCTTCCCAGGTTACCCTGAAGCTTTCTTT
-	-	TRBJ2-5	TRBV29-1	CSAQRRGPWETQYF	TGCAGCGCCCAAAGGAGGGGGCCTTGGGAGACCCAGTACTTC
TRBD1	few	TRBJ1-4	TRBV5-4	CASSRTGGFNEKLFF	TGTGCCAGCAGCCGCACAGGGGGATTTAACGAAAAACTGTTTTTT
TRBD1	-	TRBJ1-4	TRBV11-2	CASSLHRGSTNEKLFF	TGTGCCAGCAGCCTTCACAGGGGGTCAACTAATGAAAAACTGTTTTTT
-	-	TRBJ2-7	TRBV27	CASSFSPGPAGEQYF	TGTGCCAGCAGTTTTTCCCCGGGTCCCGCGGGGGAGCAGTACTTC
TRBD2	few	TRBJ2-3	TRBV9	CASSPPKRRGGTDTQYF	TGTGCCAGCAGCCCACCTAAAAGGCGGGGGGGCACAGATACGCAGTATTTT